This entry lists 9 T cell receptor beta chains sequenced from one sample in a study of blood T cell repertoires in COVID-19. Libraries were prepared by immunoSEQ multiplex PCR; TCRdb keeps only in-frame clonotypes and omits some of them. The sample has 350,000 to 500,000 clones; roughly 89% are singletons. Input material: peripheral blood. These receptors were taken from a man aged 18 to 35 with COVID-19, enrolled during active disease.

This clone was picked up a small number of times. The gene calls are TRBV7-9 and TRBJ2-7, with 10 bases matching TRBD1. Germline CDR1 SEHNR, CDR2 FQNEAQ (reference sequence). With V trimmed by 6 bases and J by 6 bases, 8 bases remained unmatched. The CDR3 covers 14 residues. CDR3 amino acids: CASRSGTGVLEQYF. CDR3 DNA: TGTGCCAGCAGATCCGGGACAGGGGTTCTCGAGCAGTACTTC.

The CDR3 spells CAWSPLGTGIYSGANVLTF. The CDR3 DNA follows: TGTGCCTGGAGTCCACTCGGGACAGGTATTTACTCTGGGGCCAACGTCCTGACTTTC. The J gene is TRBJ2-6, the V gene TRBV30; 8 bases align to TRBD1. V gave up 2 bases and J gave up 0 bases; unmatched junction bases: 12. The germline CDR1 and CDR2 sequences are GTSNPN and SVGIG (reference sequence). This CDR3 contains 19 residues.

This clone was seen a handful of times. This CDR3 is CASSPQRASERTQYF. The CDR3 DNA follows: TGTGCCAGCAGCCCCCAGAGGGCGAGCGAGCGGACCCAGTACTTC. The chain couples TRBV2 to TRBJ2-5; D is perhaps TRBD2 (5 bases). The CDR3 totals 15 residues. CDR1 SNHLY and CDR2 FYNNEI come from the germline V gene. V lost 6 bases and J 7 bases, leaving 21 bases between the germline ends.

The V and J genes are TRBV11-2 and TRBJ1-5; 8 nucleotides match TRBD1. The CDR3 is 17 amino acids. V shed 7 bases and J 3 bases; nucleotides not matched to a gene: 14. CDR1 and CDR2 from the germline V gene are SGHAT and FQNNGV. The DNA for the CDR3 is TGTGCCAGCATCGTAGGCCCTTTACAGGGGGACAATCAGCCCCAGCATTTT. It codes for CASIVGPLQGDNQPQHF.

This chain's CDR3 is CASSSDQGEHGDTQYF. CDR3 in DNA: TGTGCCAGCAGCTCCGACCAGGGGGAACACGGGGATACGCAGTATTTT. The rearrangement joins TRBV13 to TRBJ2-3; 7 bases match TRBD1. Germline-derived CDR1 and CDR2 are PRHDT and FYEKMQ (reference sequence). CDR3 size: 16 residues. The V gene end was trimmed by 4 bases and the J gene end by 6 bases; junction bases not matched to a gene: 13. Full variable domain (rest looked up from reference TRBV13 and TRBJ2-3): AAGVIQSPRHLIKEKRETATLKCYPIPRHDTVYWYQQGPGQDPQFLISFYEKMQSDKGSIPDRFSAQQFSDYHSELNMSSLELGDSALYFCASSSDQGEHGDTQYFGPGTRLTVL.

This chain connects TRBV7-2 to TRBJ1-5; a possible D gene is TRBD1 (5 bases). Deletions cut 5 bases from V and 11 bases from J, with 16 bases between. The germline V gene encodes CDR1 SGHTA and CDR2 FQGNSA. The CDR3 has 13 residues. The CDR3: CASSLQDTTAQHF. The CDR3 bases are TGTGCCAGCAGCCTACAGGATACCACGGCCCAGCATTTT.

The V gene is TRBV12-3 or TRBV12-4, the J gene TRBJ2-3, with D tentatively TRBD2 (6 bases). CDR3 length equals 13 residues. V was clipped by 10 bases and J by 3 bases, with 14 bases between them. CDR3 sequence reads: CATQMGGTDTQYF. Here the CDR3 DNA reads TGTGCCACCCAGATGGGGGGAACAGATACGCAGTATTTT.

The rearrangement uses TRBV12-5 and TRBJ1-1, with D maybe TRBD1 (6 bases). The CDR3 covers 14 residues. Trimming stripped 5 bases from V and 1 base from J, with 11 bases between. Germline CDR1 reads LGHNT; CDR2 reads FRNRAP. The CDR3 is CASGLGQSNTEAFF. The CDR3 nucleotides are TGTGCTAGTGGTCTCGGACAGTCGAACACTGAAGCTTTCTTT.

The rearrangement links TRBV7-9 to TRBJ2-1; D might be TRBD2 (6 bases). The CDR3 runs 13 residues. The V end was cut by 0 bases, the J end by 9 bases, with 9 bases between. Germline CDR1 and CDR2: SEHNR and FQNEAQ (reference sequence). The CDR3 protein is CASSLAGGSEQFF. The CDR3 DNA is TGTGCCAGCAGCTTAGCGGGGGGATCTGAGCAGTTCTTC.